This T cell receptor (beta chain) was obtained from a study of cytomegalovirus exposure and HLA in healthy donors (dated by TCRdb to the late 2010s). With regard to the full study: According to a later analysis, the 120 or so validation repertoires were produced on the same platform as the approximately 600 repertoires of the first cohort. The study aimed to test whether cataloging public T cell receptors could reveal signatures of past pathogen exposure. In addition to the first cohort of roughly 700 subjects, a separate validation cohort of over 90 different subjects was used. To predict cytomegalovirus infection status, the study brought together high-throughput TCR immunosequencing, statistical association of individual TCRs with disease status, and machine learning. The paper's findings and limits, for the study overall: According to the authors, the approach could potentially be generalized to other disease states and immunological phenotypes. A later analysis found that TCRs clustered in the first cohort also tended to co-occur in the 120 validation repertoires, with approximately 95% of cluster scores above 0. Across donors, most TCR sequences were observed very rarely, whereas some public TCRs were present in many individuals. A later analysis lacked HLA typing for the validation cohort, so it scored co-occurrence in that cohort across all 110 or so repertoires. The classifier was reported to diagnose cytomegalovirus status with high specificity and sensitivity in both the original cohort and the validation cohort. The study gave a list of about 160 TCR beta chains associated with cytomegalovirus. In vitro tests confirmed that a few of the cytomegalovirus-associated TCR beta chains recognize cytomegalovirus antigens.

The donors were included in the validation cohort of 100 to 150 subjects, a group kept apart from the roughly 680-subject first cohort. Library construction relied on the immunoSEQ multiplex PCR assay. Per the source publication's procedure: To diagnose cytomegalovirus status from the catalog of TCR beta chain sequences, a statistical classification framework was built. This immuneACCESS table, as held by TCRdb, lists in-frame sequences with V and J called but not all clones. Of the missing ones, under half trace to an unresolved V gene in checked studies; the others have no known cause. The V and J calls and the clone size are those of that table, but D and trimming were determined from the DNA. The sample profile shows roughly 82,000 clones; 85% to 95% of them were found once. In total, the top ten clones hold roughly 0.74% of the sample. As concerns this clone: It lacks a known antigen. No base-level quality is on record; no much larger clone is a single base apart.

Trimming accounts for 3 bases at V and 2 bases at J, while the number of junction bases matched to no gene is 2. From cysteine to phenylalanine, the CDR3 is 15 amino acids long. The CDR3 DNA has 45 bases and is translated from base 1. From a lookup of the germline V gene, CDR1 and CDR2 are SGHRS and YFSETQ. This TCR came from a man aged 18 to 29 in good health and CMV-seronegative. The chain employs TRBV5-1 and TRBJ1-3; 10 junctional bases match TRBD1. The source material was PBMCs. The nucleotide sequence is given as TGCGCCAGCAGCTCGGACAGGGGGACTGGAAACACCATATATTTT. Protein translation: CASSSDRGTGNTIYF.